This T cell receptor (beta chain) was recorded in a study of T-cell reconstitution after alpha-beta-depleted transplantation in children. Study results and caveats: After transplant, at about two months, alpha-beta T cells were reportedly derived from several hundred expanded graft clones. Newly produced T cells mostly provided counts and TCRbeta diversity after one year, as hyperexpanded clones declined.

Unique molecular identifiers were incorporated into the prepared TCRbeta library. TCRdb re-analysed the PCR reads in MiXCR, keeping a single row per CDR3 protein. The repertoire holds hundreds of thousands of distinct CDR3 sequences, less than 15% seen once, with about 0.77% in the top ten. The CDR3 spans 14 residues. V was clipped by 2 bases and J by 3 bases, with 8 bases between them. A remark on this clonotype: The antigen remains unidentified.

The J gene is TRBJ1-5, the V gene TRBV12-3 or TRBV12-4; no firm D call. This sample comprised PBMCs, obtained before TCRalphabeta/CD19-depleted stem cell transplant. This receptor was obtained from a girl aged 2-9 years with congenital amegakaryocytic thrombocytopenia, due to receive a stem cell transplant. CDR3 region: CASSLRPVNQPQHF. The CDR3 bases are TGTGCCAGCAGTTTAAGGCCAGTCAATCAGCCCCAGCATTTT.